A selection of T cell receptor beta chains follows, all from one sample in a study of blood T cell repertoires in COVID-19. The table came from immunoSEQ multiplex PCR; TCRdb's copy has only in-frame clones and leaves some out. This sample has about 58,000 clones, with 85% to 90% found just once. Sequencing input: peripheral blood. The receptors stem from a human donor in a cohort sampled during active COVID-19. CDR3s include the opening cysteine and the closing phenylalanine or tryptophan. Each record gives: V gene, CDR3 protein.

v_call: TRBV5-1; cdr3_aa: CASSLWTSGSDHQGGNEQFF
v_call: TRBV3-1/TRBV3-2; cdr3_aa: CASSRRDTEAFF
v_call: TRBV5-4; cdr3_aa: CASSLEGLTYEQYF
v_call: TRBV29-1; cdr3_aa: CSVEGLAGGTNTGELFF
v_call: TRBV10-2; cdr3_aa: CASSDSSYEQYF
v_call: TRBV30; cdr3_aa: CAYTLGGADIQYF
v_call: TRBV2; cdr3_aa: CASLTGTGNTEAFF
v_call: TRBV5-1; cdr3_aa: CASSTTGGREQYF
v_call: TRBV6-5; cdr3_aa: CASRPDWGGGYTF
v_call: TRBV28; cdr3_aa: CASSLISGGGSQYF
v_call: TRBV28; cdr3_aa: CASSPPGQPQHF
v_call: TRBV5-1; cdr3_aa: CASTSGQGEGNEQFF
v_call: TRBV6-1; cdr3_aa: CASSESSQGAKTGNTIYF
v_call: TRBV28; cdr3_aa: CASSGQGTGNTIYF
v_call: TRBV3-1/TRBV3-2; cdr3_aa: CASSNPSGANEQFF
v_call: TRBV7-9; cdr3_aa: CASSLAATNEKLFF
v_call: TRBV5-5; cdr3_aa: CASSLVGQQGGRNEQFF
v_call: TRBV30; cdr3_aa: CAWREPGQGYQPQHF
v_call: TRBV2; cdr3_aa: CASSEGLNSPLHF
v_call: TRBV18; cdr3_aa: CASSARTGNEQYF
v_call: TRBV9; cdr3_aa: CASSVGGGARAEAFF
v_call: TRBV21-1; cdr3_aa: CASSKIRQGNTEAFF
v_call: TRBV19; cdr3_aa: CASSGRGYGYTF
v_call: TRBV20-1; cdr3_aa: CSASQGGLGNQPQHF
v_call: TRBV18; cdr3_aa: CASSPPSGQGHYEQYF
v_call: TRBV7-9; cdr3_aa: CASSRETGNYGYTF
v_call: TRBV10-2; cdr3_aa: CASSGETPNTGELFF
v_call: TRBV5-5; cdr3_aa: CASSSQGGSYEQYF
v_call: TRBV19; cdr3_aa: CASSIGEGRNQPQHF
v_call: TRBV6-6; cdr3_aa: CASSPPGERRKTYEQYF
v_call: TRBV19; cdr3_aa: CASSTRQEFTGELFF
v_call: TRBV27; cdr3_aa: CASSSGTSGGNEQFF
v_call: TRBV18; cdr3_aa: CASSTRGNEQFF
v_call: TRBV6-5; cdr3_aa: CASRRGGSGGYTF
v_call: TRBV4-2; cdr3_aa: CASSPGGTREQYF
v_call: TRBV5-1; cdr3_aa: CASSLDGQGYGYTF